This T cell receptor (beta chain) was identified during a study of identical twins. Whole-study results and caveats: A cross-sectional statistical analysis, not follow-up of the same donors, supported the conclusions. Zero-insertion analyses were open to partial confounding by invariant MAIT and iNKT cells.

Template switching added a universal primer site, and cDNA bore unique molecular identifiers. TCRdb re-analysed the 5' RACE reads in MiXCR, keeping a single row per CDR3 protein. The sample records about 700,000 distinct CDR3 sequences, more than 6.5% being singletons. By sample share, this clonotype is medium-sized. Antigen unknown. The CDR3 has 17 amino acids. The germline V and J ends were trimmed by 4 bases and 3 bases, with 19 bases remaining between them. Germline V gives CDR1 SGDLS, CDR2 YYNGEE. Separately, the same data were catalogued under a study of yellow fever vaccine responses in identical twins. As that study records: Reportedly, twins' vaccine T cell responses looked partly convergent and partly personalized.

Sequenced: PBMCs. The chain has TRBV9 and TRBJ2-2; TRBD2 is a possible D gene (5 bases). This TCR was recovered from a woman between 18 and 30 years old in good health. The CDR3 loop is CASSNPSGTADTGELFF. The CDR3 nucleotides are TGTGCCAGCAGCAACCCGAGCGGAACAGCCGACACCGGGGAGCTGTTTTTT.